This T cell receptor beta chain was observed in a study of technical replicates of blood from a handful of donors. TCRdb keeps only in-frame clones here, not all; method: immunoSEQ multiplex PCR. Among 70,000 or so clones listed, about 90% were seen once. There are 15 residues in the CDR3. V gave up 7 bases and J gave up 0 bases, with 14 bases separating them. Germline V gene sequence: CDR1 LNHDA, CDR2 SQIVND (reference sequence). This clone showed up just once. The chain uses TRBV19 and TRBJ2-3, with D maybe TRBD2 (5 bases). Material for sequencing was PBMCs. The sequence came from a human donor in good health. Some clones in this sample may be carry-over from other donors' samples. The CDR3 reads CASKKAVHSTDTQYF. Here the CDR3 DNA reads TGTGCCAGTAAAAAAGCGGTTCATAGCACAGATACGCAGTATTTT.